This paragraph reports one TCR beta chain. Libraries were prepared by immunoSEQ multiplex PCR; TCRdb keeps only in-frame clonotypes and omits some of them. The data show about 120,000 clones, approximately 85% seen once. This CDR3 has 13 amino acids. Germline-derived CDR1 and CDR2 are SNHLY and FYNNEI. J gave up 4 bases and V 7 bases, and 5 bases lay outside the gene matches. This sample is part of a study of blood T cell repertoires in COVID-19. Material: peripheral blood. This TCR came from a man of 80 years or more with active or convalescent COVID-19. The chain recombines TRBV2 with TRBJ1-2; 8 nucleotides match TRBD1. This CDR3 is CASTWDRSYGYTF. CDR3 sequence (DNA): TGTGCCAGCACCTGGGACAGGTCCTATGGCTACACCTTC.